A single sample is the source of the 28 T cell receptor beta chains below, sequenced in a study of shared clonotypes between healthy human individuals. Here immunoSEQ multiplex PCR was the method, and the copy in TCRdb shows in-frame clones only, minus some. This sample yields just over 2,000,000 clones, of which 85% to 95% are seen a single time; 0.13% belongs to the top ten. Sequencing input: naive CD4+ T cells sorted from blood. Subset noted: CD45RA+ positively selected. The receptors stem from a man aged 18 to 35 in good health.

The chain has TRBV5-1 and TRBJ2-6, with D perhaps TRBD2 (5 bases). There are 17 residues in the CDR3. The germline V and J ends were trimmed by 3 bases and 1 base, with 14 bases remaining between them. Germline values: CDR1 SGHRS, CDR2 YFSETQ. As DNA, the CDR3 is TGCGCCAGCAGCTCTGTGGGAGTTGTATCTGGGGCCAACGTCCTGACTTTC. Translating gives CASSSVGVVSGANVLTF.

V gene TRBV5-8 combines with J gene TRBJ2-7, with 16 bases that match TRBD2. CDR3 length: 17 residues. V lost 4 bases to trimming and J lost 4 bases; unmatched junction nucleotides: 8. Per germline, CDR1 SGHTS and CDR2 YDEGEE. The CDR3 protein is CASSVGLAGGPSYEQYF. CDR3 nucleotides: TGTGCCAGCAGCGTGGGACTAGCGGGAGGGCCCTCTTACGAGCAGTACTTC.

This chain links TRBV5-6 with TRBJ2-5; D gene ambiguous. The V and J ends lost 5 bases and 1 base respectively, with 15 bases between them. The CDR3 sequence is 15 residues long. Germline loops: CDR1 SGHDT, CDR2 YYEEEE. The CDR3 spells CASSKTGESQETQYF. CDR3 coding DNA: TGTGCCAGCAGTAAGACTGGGGAAAGCCAAGAGACCCAGTACTTC.

The chain employs TRBV6-6 and TRBJ1-4; no reliable D call. The germline V gene has CDR1 MNHNY and CDR2 SVGAGI (reference sequence). CDR3 length equals 12 residues. V was clipped by 5 bases and J by 7 bases, with 8 bases between them. The CDR3 DNA follows: TGTGCCAGCAGTCCCGGTAGTGAAAAACTGTTTTTT. It is translated as CASSPGSEKLFF.

J is TRBJ1-5 and V is TRBV4-1; D is perhaps TRBD1 (5 bases). Per germline, CDR1 MGHRA and CDR2 YSYEKL. This CDR3 region has 16 residues. Trimming removed 3 bases at V and 3 bases at J, with 15 bases between. CDR3 in DNA: TGCGCCAGCAGCCAGCCTCAGGGCACTTCCAATCAGCCCCAGCATTTT. It is translated as CASSQPQGTSNQPQHF.

The rearrangement uses TRBV30 and TRBJ2-5, with 7 bases aligning to TRBD1. Germline values: CDR1 GTSNPN, CDR2 SVGIG (reference sequence). This CDR3 has 16 amino acids. J gave up 7 bases and V 3 bases, and 17 bases lay outside the gene matches. CDR3 nucleotides: TGTGCCTGGAGAAGGAACCCGGGACAGACCCTGGGGACCCAGTACTTC. Protein sequence: CAWRRNPGQTLGTQYF.

J is TRBJ1-2 and V is TRBV6-5; no definite D call. The CDR3 has 13 residues. Trimming cost V 6 bases and J 8 bases, with 16 bases left between them. The germline V gene has CDR1 MNHEY and CDR2 SVGAGI. The CDR3 reads CASSRSREDGYTF. The DNA for the CDR3 is TGTGCCAGCAGCCGATCTCGGGAGGACGGCTACACCTTC.

This clone was seen a single time. The chain combines TRBV28 with TRBJ2-5; D perhaps matches TRBD1 (6 bases). From germline, CDR1 is MDHEN and CDR2 SYDVKM. The CDR3 runs 14 residues. V was clipped by 5 bases and J by 5 bases, with 15 bases between them. The CDR3 coding sequence is TGTGCCAGCAGTACGGACAGTTCGGGGGAGACCCAGTACTTC. It encodes CASSTDSSGETQYF.

The chain joins TRBV4-1 to TRBJ2-3; 10 positions match TRBD2. V dropped 2 bases and J dropped 0; count of bases not matched to a gene: 8. The germline CDR1 and CDR2 sequences are MGHRA and YSYEKL. The CDR3 covers 18 residues. The CDR3 DNA reads TGCGCCAGCAGCCAATGGGCTAGCGGGGGTGCTAGCACAGATACGCAGTATTTT. Protein sequence: CASSQWASGGASTDTQYF.

Concerning this clone: A junction boundary mismatches the germline segment, possibly from a read error. V and J are TRBV2 and TRBJ2-7; 7 bases are shared with TRBD1. The CDR3 runs 11 residues. From germline, CDR1 is SNHLY and CDR2 FYNNEI. DNA for the CDR3: TGTGCCAGCAGTATGACGGGACAGACGAACTTC. It yields the protein CASSMTGQTNF.

Details on this clone: At the DNA level, this CDR3 is encoded by other sequences in the same sample as well. The chain is built from TRBV18 and TRBJ1-1; TRBD1 might be the D (5 bases). This CDR3 comprises 14 residues. From germline, CDR1 is KGHSH and CDR2 LQKENI. The V gene lost 2 bases and the J gene lost 1 base, with 8 bases spanning the gap. The CDR3 DNA follows: TGTGCCAGCTCACCAGGGGCCGAGAACACTGAAGCTTTCTTT. Translation: CASSPGAENTEAFF.

V and J are TRBV15 and TRBJ2-4; no clear D gene. Trimming took off 0 bases at V and 1 base at J, with 7 bases between the two ends. Germline CDR1 reads LNHNV; CDR2 reads YYDKDF (reference sequence). The CDR3 sequence is 15 residues long. The DNA for the CDR3 is TGTGCCACCAGCAGAGATAGGCAGGCCAAAAACATTCAGTACTTC. Its translation: CATSRDRQAKNIQYF.

This rearrangement joins TRBV7-2 to TRBJ1-1; D gene ambiguous. Germline loops: CDR1 SGHTA, CDR2 FQGNSA. The CDR3 is 12 residues long. Trimming left V 4 bases short and J 1 base short, with 4 bases between. The CDR3 here is CASSSRNTEAFF. Written as DNA, the CDR3 is TGTGCCAGCAGCTCGCGGAACACTGAAGCTTTCTTT.

The sample holds one count of this clone. V is TRBV6-1 and J is TRBJ2-7; TRBD1 aligns across 9 bases. The V gene end was trimmed by 5 bases and the J gene end by 3 bases; junction bases not matched to a gene: 5. The CDR3 runs to 14 residues. From germline, CDR1 is MNHNS and CDR2 SASEGT. CDR3 in DNA: TGTGCCAGCAGTATTGGGACAGGGATCTACGAGCAGTACTTC. It translates to CASSIGTGIYEQYF.

The V and J genes are TRBV10-3 and TRBJ2-3; a possible D gene is TRBD2 (6 bases). V lost 5 bases and J lost 2, with 17 bases in between. Germline V gives CDR1 ENHRY, CDR2 SYGVKD. The CDR3 extends over 16 amino acids. The CDR3 nucleotides are TGTGCCATCAGTCGGGGTTCGGCTAGCGCCACAGATACGCAGTATTTT. It codes for CAISRGSASATDTQYF.

The genes are TRBV7-2 and TRBJ2-1, with unresolved D. V was shortened by 7 bases and J by 9 bases, with 10 bases between the two germline ends. CDR1 is SGHTA and CDR2 is FQGNSA in the germline V gene. This CDR3 is built from 11 residues. The CDR3 reads CASTAVGEQFF. CDR3 nucleotide sequence: TGTGCCAGCACCGCGGTAGGTGAGCAGTTCTTC.

This chain connects TRBV5-6 to TRBJ2-3, with a possible D match to TRBD2 (6 bases). The CDR3 loop spans 15 amino acids. Germline-derived CDR1 and CDR2 are SGHDT and YYEEEE. Trimming removed 0 bases at V and 5 bases at J, with 13 bases between. The CDR3 is CASSLVGAGGDTQYF. In DNA form, the CDR3 reads TGTGCCAGCAGCTTGGTCGGGGCCGGGGGAGATACGCAGTATTTT.

V and J are TRBV7-2 and TRBJ2-7, with TRBD2 matching over 10 bases. The CDR3 is made up of 14 amino acids. After removal of 4 bases from V and 3 bases from J, the junction contained 3 bases not matched to a gene. The germline CDR1 and CDR2 sequences are SGHTA and FQGNSA. This CDR3 reads CASSSLAGDYEQYF. DNA of the CDR3: TGTGCCAGCAGCTCCCTAGCGGGAGACTACGAGCAGTACTTC.

The chain employs TRBV7-9 and TRBJ1-4; TRBD1 agrees at 9 bases. The CDR3 extends over 15 amino acids. Germline lookup yields CDR1 SEHNR and CDR2 FQNEAQ (reference sequence). The V gene end was trimmed by 5 bases and the J gene end by 8 bases; junction bases not matched to a gene: 9. CDR3 amino acids: CASSRQGGLKEKLFF. Written as DNA, the CDR3 is TGTGCCAGCAGCCGACAGGGGGGGCTTAAGGAAAAACTGTTTTTT.

V usage is TRBV4-1 and J usage is TRBJ1-6; 10 bases map to TRBD1. The J segment lost 6 bases and the V segment lost 1 base, leaving 6 bases of the junction unmatched. The CDR3 consists of 17 residues. CDR1 is MGHRA, CDR2 YSYEKL, per germline. CDR3 sequence (DNA): TGCGCCAGCAGCCAAGGGGACAGGGGCCTGGCTAATTCACCCCTCCACTTT. Translation: CASSQGDRGLANSPLHF.

J is TRBJ1-3 and V is TRBV5-1, with 11 nucleotides matching TRBD1. The CDR3 extends over 17 amino acids. The germline gives CDR1 SGHRS, CDR2 YFSETQ. Unmatched junction bases numbered 8, after V lost 2 bases and J lost 4 bases. The CDR3 coding sequence is TGCGCCAGCAGCTTCGCCCCGGACAGGGGGCTAGGAAACACCATATATTTT. This encodes CASSFAPDRGLGNTIYF.

The chain employs TRBV7-2 and TRBJ2-5, with 9 bases identical to TRBD2. V lost 4 bases to trimming and J lost 9 bases; unmatched junction nucleotides: 15. CDR3 length equals 16 residues. Germline V CDR1 and CDR2: SGHTA, FQGNSA. The CDR3 DNA sequence: TGTGCCAGCAGCTCCCCAGGGACTAGCCGGATAAGGGCCCAGTACTTC. It encodes CASSSPGTSRIRAQYF.

This clone came up many times. Other DNA sequences of this sample code for an identical CDR3. The rearrangement joins TRBV20-1 to TRBJ1-1; no clear D. Germline CDR1 reads DFQATT; CDR2 reads SNEGSKA (reference sequence). The CDR3 spans 11 residues. V was trimmed by 3 bases and J by 1 base, leaving 3 bases between them. The CDR3 sequence is CSARENTEAFF. DNA for the CDR3: TGCAGTGCTAGGGAGAACACTGAAGCTTTCTTT.

The chain combines TRBV6-1 with TRBJ1-2, with 7 bases fitting TRBD1. The germline gives CDR1 MNHNS, CDR2 SASEGT. V lost 6 bases, J lost 0 bases, and 7 bases stayed unmatched. The CDR3 covers 15 residues. The CDR3 sequence is CASSRQGQANYGYTF. In DNA form, the CDR3 reads TGTGCCAGCAGCAGACAGGGCCAAGCTAACTATGGCTACACCTTC.

The chain has TRBV12-5 and TRBJ1-6, with TRBD1 matching over 10 bases. The trim removed 4 bases at V and 0 bases at J, leaving 9 bases unmatched. The CDR3 spans 19 residues. Germline-derived CDR1 and CDR2 are LGHNT and FRNRAP. CDR3 amino acids: CASGCGDRGFSSYNSPLHF. In DNA, the CDR3 is TGTGCTAGTGGTTGTGGGGACAGGGGCTTTAGCTCCTATAATTCACCCCTCCACTTT.

This chain uses TRBV6-1 with TRBJ2-1; 7 positions match TRBD2. Trimming at V came to 5 bases and at J to 3 bases, leaving 4 bases not matched to a gene. Looked up from germline, CDR1 is MNHNS and CDR2 is SASEGT. CDR3 length: 14 residues. This CDR3 reads CASSRSGVYNEQFF. The CDR3, as DNA: TGTGCCAGCAGTAGGAGCGGGGTCTACAATGAGCAGTTCTTC.

CDR3: CASSLRGEKLFF. The CDR3 bases are TGTGCCAGCTCACTTAGGGGCGAAAAACTGTTTTTT. The chain couples TRBV18 to TRBJ1-4; weak D call: TRBD1 (5 bases). Germline lookup yields CDR1 KGHSH and CDR2 LQKENI. The CDR3 has 12 amino acids. V lost 4 bases, J lost 8 bases, and 8 bases lay in between. Drawing the rest from reference TRBV18 and TRBJ1-4, the complete variable domain is NAGVMQNPRHLVRRRGQEARLRCSPMKGHSHVYWYRQLPEEGLKFMVYLQKENIIDESGMPKERFSAEFPKEGPSILRIQQVVRGDSAAYFCASSLRGEKLFFGSGTQLSVL.

This rearrangement joins TRBV5-1 to TRBJ1-2; the match to TRBD1 covers 11 bases. Germline V gene sequence: CDR1 SGHRS, CDR2 YFSETQ. J gave up 4 bases and V 6 bases, and 8 bases lay outside the gene matches. The CDR3 length is 15 residues. CDR3 in DNA: TGCGCCAGCACCTCTGACGGGACAGGGGGCTATGGCTACACCTTC. Protein sequence: CASTSDGTGGYGYTF.